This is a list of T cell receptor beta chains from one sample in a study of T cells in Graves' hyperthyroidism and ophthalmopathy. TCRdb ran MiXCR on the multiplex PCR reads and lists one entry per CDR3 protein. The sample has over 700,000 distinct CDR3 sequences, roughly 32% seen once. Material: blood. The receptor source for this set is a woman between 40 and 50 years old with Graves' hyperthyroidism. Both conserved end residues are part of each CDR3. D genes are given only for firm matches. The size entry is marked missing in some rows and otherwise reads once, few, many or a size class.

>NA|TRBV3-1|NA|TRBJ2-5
CASSRQILQETQYF
TGTGCCAGCAGCCGCCAGATCCTCCAAGAGACCCAGTACTTC
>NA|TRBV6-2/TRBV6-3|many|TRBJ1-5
CASSYVVLNQPQHF
TGTGCCAGCAGTTACGTGGTCCTCAATCAGCCCCAGCATTTT
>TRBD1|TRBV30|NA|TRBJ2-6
CEGDRGPPANVLTF
TGTGAGGGGGACAGGGGCCCTCCCGCCAACGTCCTGACTTTC
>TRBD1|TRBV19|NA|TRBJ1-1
CASSTGTGKSNTEAFF
TGTGCCAGTAGTACGGGGACAGGGAAGTCGAACACTGAAGCTTTCTTT
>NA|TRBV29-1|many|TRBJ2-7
CRQEWGVRISYEQYF
TGCAGACAAGAATGGGGAGTAAGAATTTCCTACGAGCAGTACTTC
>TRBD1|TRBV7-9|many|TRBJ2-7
CASSQGTGTEQYF
TGTGCCAGCAGCCAAGGGACAGGAACAGAGCAGTACTTC
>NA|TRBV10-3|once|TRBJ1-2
CASSYRPGGYTF
TGTGCCAGCAGTTACCGGCCTGGAGGCTACACCTTC
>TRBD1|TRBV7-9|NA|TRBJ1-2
CASTSGDRGYGYTF
TGTGCCAGCACCTCGGGGGACAGGGGCTATGGCTACACCTTC
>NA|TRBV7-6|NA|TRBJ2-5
CARTGTPRGETQYF
TGTGCTCGCACCGGGACTCCCAGGGGGGAGACCCAGTACTTC
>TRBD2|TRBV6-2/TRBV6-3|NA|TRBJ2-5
CASSYFLLTSGTQETQYF
TGTGCCAGCAGTTACTTCCTTTTGACTAGCGGGACACAAGAGACCCAGTACTTC
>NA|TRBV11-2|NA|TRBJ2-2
CASSFRAPGGTGELFF
TGTGCCAGCAGCTTCCGGGCCCCTGGTGGCACCGGGGAGCTGTTTTTT
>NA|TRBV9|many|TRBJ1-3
CASSAHVAGNTIYF
TGTGCCAGCAGCGCTCACGTCGCGGGAAACACCATATATTTT
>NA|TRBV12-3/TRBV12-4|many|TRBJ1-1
CASSLGRPEAFF
TGTGCCAGCAGTTTGGGGAGACCGGAAGCTTTCTTT